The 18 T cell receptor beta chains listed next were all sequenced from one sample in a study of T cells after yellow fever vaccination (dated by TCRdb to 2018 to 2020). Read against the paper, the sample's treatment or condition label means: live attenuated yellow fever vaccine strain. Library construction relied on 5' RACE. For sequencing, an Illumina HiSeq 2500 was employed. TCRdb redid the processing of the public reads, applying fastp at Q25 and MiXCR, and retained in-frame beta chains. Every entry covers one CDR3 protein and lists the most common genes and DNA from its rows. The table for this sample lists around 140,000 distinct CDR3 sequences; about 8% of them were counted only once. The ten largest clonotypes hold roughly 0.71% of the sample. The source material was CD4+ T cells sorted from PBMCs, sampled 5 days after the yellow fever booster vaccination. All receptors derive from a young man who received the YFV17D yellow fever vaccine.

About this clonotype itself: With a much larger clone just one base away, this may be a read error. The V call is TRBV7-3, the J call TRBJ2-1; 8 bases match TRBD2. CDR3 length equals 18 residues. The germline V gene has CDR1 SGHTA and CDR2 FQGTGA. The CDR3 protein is CACSSPFRGTRDENEQFF. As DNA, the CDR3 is TGTGCCTGCAGCTCTCCTTTCCGGGGGACTAGAGATGAAAATGAGCAGTTCTTC.

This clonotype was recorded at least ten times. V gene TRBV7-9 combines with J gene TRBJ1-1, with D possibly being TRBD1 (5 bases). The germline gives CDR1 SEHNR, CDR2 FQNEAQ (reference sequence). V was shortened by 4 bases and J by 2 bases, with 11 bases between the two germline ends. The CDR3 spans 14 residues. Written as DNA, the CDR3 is TGTGCCAGCAGCTCCGGGGGAATAAACACTGAAGCTTTCTTT. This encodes CASSSGGINTEAFF.

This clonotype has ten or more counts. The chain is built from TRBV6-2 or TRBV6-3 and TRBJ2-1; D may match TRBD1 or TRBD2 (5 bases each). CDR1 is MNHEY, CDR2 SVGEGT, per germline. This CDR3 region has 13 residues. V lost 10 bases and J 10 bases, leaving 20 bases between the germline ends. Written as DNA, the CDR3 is TGTGCCACCAATCGGGACCCGCCTTTCGAGCAGTTCTTC. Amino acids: CATNRDPPFEQFF.

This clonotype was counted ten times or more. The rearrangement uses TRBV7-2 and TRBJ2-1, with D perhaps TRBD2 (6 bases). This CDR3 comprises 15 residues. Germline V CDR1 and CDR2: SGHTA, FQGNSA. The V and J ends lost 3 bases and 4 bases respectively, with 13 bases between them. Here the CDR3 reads CASSLRDPRYNEQFF. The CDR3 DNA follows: TGTGCCAGCAGCTTGCGGGACCCCAGATACAATGAGCAGTTCTTC.

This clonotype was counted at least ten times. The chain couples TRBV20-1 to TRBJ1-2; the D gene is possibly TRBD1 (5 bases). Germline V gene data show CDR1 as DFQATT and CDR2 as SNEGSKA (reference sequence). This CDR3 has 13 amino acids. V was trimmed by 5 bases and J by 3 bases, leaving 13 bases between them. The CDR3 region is CSARRGEDYGYTF. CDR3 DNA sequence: TGCAGTGCTCGCCGGGGGGAAGACTATGGCTACACCTTC.

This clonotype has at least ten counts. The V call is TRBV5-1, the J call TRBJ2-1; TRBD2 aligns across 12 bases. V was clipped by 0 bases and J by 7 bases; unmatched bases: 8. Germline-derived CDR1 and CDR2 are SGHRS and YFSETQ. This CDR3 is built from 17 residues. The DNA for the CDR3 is TGCGCCAGCAGCTTGGGTCATAGTGGACTAGCGGGAAATGAGCAGTTCTTC. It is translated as CASSLGHSGLAGNEQFF.

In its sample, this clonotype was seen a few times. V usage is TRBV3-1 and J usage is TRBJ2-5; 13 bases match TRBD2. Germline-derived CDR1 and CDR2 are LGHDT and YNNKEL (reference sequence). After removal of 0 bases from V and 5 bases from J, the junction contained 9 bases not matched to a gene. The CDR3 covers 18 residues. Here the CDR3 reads CASSQDGRLAGGMETQYF. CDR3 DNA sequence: TGTGCCAGCAGCCAAGATGGACGACTAGCGGGAGGAATGGAGACCCAGTACTTC.

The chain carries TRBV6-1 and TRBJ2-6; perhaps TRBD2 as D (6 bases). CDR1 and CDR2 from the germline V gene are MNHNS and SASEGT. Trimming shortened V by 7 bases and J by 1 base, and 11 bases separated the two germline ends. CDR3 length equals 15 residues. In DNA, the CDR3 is TGTGCCAGCATAACGGGAGTGTCTGGGGCCAACGTCCTGACTTTC. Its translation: CASITGVSGANVLTF.

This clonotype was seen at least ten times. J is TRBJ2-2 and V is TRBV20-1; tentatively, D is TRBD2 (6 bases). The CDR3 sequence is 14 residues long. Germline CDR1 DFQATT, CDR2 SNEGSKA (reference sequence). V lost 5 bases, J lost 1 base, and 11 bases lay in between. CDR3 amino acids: CSAGDWRNTGELFF. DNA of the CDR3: TGCAGTGCTGGGGACTGGAGGAACACCGGGGAGCTGTTTTTT.

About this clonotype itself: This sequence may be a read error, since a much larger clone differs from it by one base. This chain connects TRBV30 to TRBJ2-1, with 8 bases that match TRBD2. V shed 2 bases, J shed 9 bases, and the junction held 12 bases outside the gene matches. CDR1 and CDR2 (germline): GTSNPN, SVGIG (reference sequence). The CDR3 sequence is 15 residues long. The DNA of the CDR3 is TGTGCCTGGAGTCGAACGGGAGGGAATTTCGGTGAGCAGTTCTTC. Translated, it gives CAWSRTGGNFGEQFF.

This chain's CDR3 is CASSLLPSGSANEQFF. CDR3 sequence (DNA): TGTGCCAGCAGCTTATTGCCTAGCGGGAGCGCTAATGAGCAGTTCTTC. V is TRBV7-3 and J is TRBJ2-1; 10 bases agree with TRBD2. This CDR3 has 16 residues. The ends lost 2 bases at V and 7 bases at J; junction bases unmatched: 8. Germline CDR1 is SGHTA and CDR2 is FQGTGA.

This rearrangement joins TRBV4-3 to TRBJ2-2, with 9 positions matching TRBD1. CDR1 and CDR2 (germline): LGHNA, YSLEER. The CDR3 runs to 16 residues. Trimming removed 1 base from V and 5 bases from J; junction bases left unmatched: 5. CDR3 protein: CASSQGGQGLTGELFF. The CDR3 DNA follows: TGCGCCAGCAGCCAAGGGGGACAGGGTCTAACCGGGGAGCTGTTTTTT.

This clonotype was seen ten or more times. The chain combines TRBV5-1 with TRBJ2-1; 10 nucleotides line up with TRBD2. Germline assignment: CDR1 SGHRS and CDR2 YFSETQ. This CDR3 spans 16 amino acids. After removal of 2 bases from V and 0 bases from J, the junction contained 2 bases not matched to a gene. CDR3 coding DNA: TGCGCCAGCAGCTTCGCTAGCGGGAGCTCCTACAATGAGCAGTTCTTC. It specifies CASSFASGSSYNEQFF.

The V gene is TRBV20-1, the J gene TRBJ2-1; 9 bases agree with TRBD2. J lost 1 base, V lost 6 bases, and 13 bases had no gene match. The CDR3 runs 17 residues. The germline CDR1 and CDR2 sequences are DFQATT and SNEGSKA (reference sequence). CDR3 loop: CSARKTGLALSYNEQFF. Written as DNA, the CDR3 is TGCAGTGCGAGAAAGACCGGACTAGCGTTGTCCTACAATGAGCAGTTCTTC.

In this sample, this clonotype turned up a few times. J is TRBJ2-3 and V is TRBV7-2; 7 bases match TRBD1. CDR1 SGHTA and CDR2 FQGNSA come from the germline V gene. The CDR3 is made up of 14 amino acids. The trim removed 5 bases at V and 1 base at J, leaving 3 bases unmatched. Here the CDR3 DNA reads TGTGCCAGCAGCCGTGACAGGGGCACAGATACGCAGTATTTT. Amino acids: CASSRDRGTDTQYF.

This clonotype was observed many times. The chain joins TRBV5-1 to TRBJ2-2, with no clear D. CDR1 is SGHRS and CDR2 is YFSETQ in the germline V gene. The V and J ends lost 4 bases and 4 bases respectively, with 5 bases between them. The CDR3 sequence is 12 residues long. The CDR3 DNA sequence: TGCGCCAGCAGCAGACCCACCGGGGAGCTGTTTTTT. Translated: CASSRPTGELFF.

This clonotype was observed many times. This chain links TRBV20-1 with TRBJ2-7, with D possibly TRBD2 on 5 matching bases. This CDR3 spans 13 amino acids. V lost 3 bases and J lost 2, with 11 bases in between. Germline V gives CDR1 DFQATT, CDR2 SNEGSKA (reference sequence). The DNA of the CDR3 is TGCAGTGCTAGTCCCGGGAAGACCTACGAGCAGTACTTC. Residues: CSASPGKTYEQYF.

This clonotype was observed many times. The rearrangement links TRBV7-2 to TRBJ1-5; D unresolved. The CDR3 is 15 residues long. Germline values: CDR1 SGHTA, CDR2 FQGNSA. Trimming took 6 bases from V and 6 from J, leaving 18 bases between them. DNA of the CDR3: TGTGCCAGCAGGCTTAAGGCCGGACCAAGTCAGCCCCAGCATTTT. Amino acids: CASRLKAGPSQPQHF.